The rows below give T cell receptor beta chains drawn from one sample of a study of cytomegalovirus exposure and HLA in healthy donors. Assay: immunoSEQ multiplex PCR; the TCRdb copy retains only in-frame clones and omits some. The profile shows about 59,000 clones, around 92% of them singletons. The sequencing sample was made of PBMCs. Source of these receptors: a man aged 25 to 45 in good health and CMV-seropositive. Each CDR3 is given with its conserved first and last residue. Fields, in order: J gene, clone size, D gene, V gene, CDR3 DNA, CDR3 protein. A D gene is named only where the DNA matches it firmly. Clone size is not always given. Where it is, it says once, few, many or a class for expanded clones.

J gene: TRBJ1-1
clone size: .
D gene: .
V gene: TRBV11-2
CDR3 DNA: TGTGCCAGCAGCTTAGAGAGGTACACTGAAGCTTTCTTT
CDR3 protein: CASSLERYTEAFF

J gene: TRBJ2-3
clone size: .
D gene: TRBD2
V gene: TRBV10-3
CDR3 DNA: TGTGCCATCAGCGCGACTAGCGGGAGGGATACGCAGTATTTT
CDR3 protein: CAISATSGRDTQYF

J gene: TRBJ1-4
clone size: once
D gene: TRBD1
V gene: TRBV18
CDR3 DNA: TGTGCCAGCTCACCACCGGTCGCAGGGGGGACTAATGAAAAACTGTTTTTT
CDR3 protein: CASSPPVAGGTNEKLFF

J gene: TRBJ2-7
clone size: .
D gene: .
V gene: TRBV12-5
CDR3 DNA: TGTGCTAGTGGTGCGCCCGGACAGCGATACTCCTACGAGCAGTACTTC
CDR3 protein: CASGAPGQRYSYEQYF

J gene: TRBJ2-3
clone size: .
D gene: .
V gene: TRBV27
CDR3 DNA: TGTGCCAGCAGTTTTGGGGCAGCTACAGATACGCAGTATTTT
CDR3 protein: CASSFGAATDTQYF

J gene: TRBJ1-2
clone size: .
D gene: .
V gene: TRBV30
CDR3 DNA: TGTGCCTGGAACACAGGGTTAGTGGCTGATGGCTACACCTTC
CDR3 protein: CAWNTGLVADGYTF

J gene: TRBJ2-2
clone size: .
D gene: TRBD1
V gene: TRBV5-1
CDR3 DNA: TGCGCCAGCAGCCATACCGGGACAGGGGGCTTTGGGGAGCTGTTTTTT
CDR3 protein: CASSHTGTGGFGELFF

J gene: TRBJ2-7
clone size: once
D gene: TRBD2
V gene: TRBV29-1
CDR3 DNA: TGCAGCGTGTGGACTAGAAGGTGCGAGCAGTACTTC
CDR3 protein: CSVWTRRCEQYF

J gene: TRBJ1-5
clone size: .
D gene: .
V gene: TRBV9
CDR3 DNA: TGTGCCAGCAGCGTATATAGCAATCAGCCCCAGCATTTT
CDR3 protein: CASSVYSNQPQHF

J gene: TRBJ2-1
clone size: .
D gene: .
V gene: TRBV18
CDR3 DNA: TGTGCCAGCTCACCCGAGAGCTCCTACAATGAGCAGTTCTTC
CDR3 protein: CASSPESSYNEQFF

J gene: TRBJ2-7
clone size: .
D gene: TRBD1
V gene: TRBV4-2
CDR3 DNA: TGTGCCAGCAGCCAAATCGGGACAGAGACCTACGAGCAGTACTTC
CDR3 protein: CASSQIGTETYEQYF